This entry lists 14 T cell receptor beta chains sequenced from one sample in a study of blood T cell repertoires in COVID-19. Profiling relied on immunoSEQ multiplex PCR, and the TCRdb table lists in-frame clones only, not all of them. The sample lists 130,000 or so clones; 85% to 90% were seen once. Sequences were obtained from peripheral blood. These receptors all come from a man between 45 and 60 years old with acute or convalescent COVID-19.

The J gene is TRBJ2-5, the V gene TRBV21-1; the table names TRBD2, a call not compared with the DNA. TRBV21-1 is given as a pseudogene. CDR3 length: 18 residues. The CDR3 sequence: CASSYPPGGREDRETQYF. The CDR3 coding sequence is TGTGCCAGCAGCTATCCCCCCGGTGGGCGGGAGGATCGGGAGACCCAGTACTTC.

The chain carries TRBV6-5 and TRBJ1-1; D might be TRBD1 (6 bases). The length of the CDR3 is 15 residues. Trimming shortened V by 2 bases and J by 2 bases, and 12 bases separated the two germline ends. Germline assignment: CDR1 MNHEY and CDR2 SVGAGI. The CDR3 bases are TGTGCCAGCAGTTACGGACAGACAGTCAACACTGAAGCTTTCTTT. Translated: CASSYGQTVNTEAFF.

This clone has just a few counts. V usage is TRBV14 and J usage is TRBJ1-2; D gene uncertain. V dropped 5 bases and J dropped 4 bases, with 14 bases sitting between them. The CDR3 is 14 amino acids. Looked up from germline, CDR1 is SGHDN and CDR2 is FVKESK. DNA for the CDR3: TGTGCCAGCAGCTTCGGAGCGGCGCCCTATGGCTACACCTTC. The encoded protein is CASSFGAAPYGYTF.

The chain uses TRBV7-6 and TRBJ2-7; D is possibly TRBD2 (5 bases). Looked up from germline, CDR1 is SGHVS and CDR2 is FNYEAQ. CDR3 length equals 13 residues. The V end was cut by 0 bases, the J end by 7 bases, with 10 bases between. The CDR3 DNA follows: TGTGCCAGCAGCTTAGCGCTAGAGGGAGAGCAGTACTTC. Translation gives CASSLALEGEQYF.

This chain links TRBV9 with TRBJ2-5; a weak D match, TRBD2 (6 bases). The germline V gene has CDR1 SGDLS and CDR2 YYNGEE. Trimming left V 0 bases short and J 4 bases short, with 13 bases between. CDR3 length: 15 residues. CDR3 sequence reads: CASSVAAGRGETQYF. CDR3 sequence (DNA): TGTGCCAGCAGCGTAGCAGCGGGTCGGGGAGAGACCCAGTACTTC.

This chain connects TRBV19 to TRBJ2-1, with TRBD1 identical over 10 bases. This CDR3 is built from 14 residues. J was trimmed by 9 bases and V by 4 bases; bases with no gene match: 6. Germline V CDR1 and CDR2: LNHDA, SQIVND (reference sequence). This chain's CDR3 is CASSRDRGRPEQFF. DNA for the CDR3: TGTGCCAGTAGTAGGGACAGGGGTCGCCCTGAGCAGTTCTTC.

This chain joins TRBV19 and TRBJ1-1; possibly TRBD1 for D (6 bases). This CDR3 spans 13 amino acids. The ends were cut back, 2 bases at V and 8 bases at J, with 12 bases in the middle. Germline assignment: CDR1 LNHDA and CDR2 SQIVND (reference sequence). CDR3 residues: CASSISMGTEAFF. DNA of the CDR3: TGTGCCAGTAGTATATCAATGGGGACAGAAGCTTTCTTT. Full variable domain (outside the CDR3, taken from reference TRBV19 and TRBJ1-1): DGGITQSPKYLFRKEGQNVTLSCEQNLNHDAMYWYRQDPGQGLRLIYYSQIVNDFQKGDIAEGYSVSREKKESFPLTVTSAQKNPTAFYLCASSISMGTEAFFGQGTRLTVV.

The chain carries TRBV19 and TRBJ2-1; D might be TRBD2 (6 bases). This CDR3 comprises 15 residues. V lost 6 bases and J 4 bases, leaving 16 bases between the germline ends. Per the germline V gene, CDR1 is LNHDA and CDR2 is SQIVND (reference sequence). In nucleotides, the CDR3 is TGTGCCAGTAGCAGGCCGGGAGTGGAGTACAATGAGCAGTTCTTC. Residues: CASSRPGVEYNEQFF. Drawing the rest from reference TRBV19 and TRBJ2-1, the complete variable domain is DGGITQSPKYLFRKEGQNVTLSCEQNLNHDAMYWYRQDPGQGLRLIYYSQIVNDFQKGDIAEGYSVSREKKESFPLTVTSAQKNPTAFYLCASSRPGVEYNEQFFGPGTRLTVL.

The CDR3 region is CASSGGSEQYF. DNA for the CDR3: TGTGCCAGCAGTGGGGGCTCCGAGCAGTACTTC. The J gene is TRBJ2-7, the V gene TRBV12-3 or TRBV12-4; TRBD1 might be the D (6 bases). With 5 bases removed from V and 6 bases from J, the gap between germline ends came to 8 bases. This CDR3 has 11 amino acids.

The chain links TRBV7-8 to TRBJ2-5, with 9 bases aligning to TRBD1. Germline CDR1 SGHVS, CDR2 FQNEAQ. V shed 5 bases, J shed 2 bases, and the junction held 21 bases outside the gene matches. The CDR3 is made up of 20 amino acids. The CDR3 sequence is CASSRRVRGPGQGGQETQYF. The CDR3 DNA reads TGTGCCAGCAGCCGAAGGGTGAGGGGACCGGGACAGGGAGGTCAAGAGACCCAGTACTTC.

V is TRBV18 and J is TRBJ1-3, with D maybe TRBD1 (5 bases). Per germline, CDR1 KGHSH and CDR2 LQKENI. The CDR3 has 15 amino acids. With 6 bases removed from V and 0 bases from J, the gap between germline ends came to 12 bases. CDR3 DNA: TGTGCCAGCTCGCTTGGACACGACTCTGGAAACACCATATATTTT. Amino acids: CASSLGHDSGNTIYF.

The chain recombines TRBV27 with TRBJ2-7, with D possibly TRBD1 on 8 matching bases. Trimming shortened V by 5 bases and J by 6 bases, and 17 bases separated the two germline ends. CDR3 size: 14 residues. Per the germline V gene, CDR1 is MNHEY and CDR2 is SMNVEV (reference sequence). The CDR3 DNA reads as TGTGCCAGCAGTAACCACAGGGGGGAGGGCGAGCAGTACTTC. Translation gives CASSNHRGEGEQYF.

V gene TRBV29-1 combines with J gene TRBJ2-1, with 9 positions matching TRBD1. This CDR3 is built from 13 residues. V shed 4 bases, J shed 6 bases, and the junction held 4 bases outside the gene matches. CDR1 is SQVTM, CDR2 ANQGSEA, per germline. The CDR3, as DNA: TGCAGCGTTGTGCGACAGGGGGGCAATGAGCAGTTCTTC. Translating gives CSVVRQGGNEQFF.

V and J are TRBV7-2 and TRBJ2-3, with D possibly being TRBD2 (6 bases). Trimming took 4 bases from V and 2 from J, leaving 13 bases between them. The CDR3 sequence is 15 residues long. Germline V gene lookup returns CDR1 SGHTA and CDR2 FQGNSA. The CDR3 loop is CASSWGLAPTDTQYF. Here the CDR3 DNA reads TGTGCCAGCAGCTGGGGACTGGCCCCCACAGATACGCAGTATTTT.